This T cell receptor (beta chain) was identified during a study of cytomegalovirus exposure and HLA in healthy donors. Study findings and constraints: The study put around 180 TCR beta chains on its list as cytomegalovirus-associated.

To note about this clone: As yet, its antigen is unknown.

This CDR3 spans 12 amino acids. V lost 4 bases, J lost 8 bases, and 11 bases lay in between. From germline, CDR1 is SGHAT and CDR2 FQNNGV. Amplification used 60 Vbeta primers and 13 Jbeta primers. Profiled with immunoSEQ multiplex PCR; TCRdb holds only in-frame clones, not every one. The sample records 130,000 or so clones, 65% to 75% being singletons. The sequence derives from a man aged 40-49 years in good health and CMV-seropositive. The rearrangement links TRBV11-2 to TRBJ1-1; D not resolved. Material for sequencing was PBMCs. The CDR3 reads CASSSPTREAFF. CDR3 sequence (DNA): TGTGCCAGCAGCTCTCCGACACGAGAAGCTTTCTTT.